Listed below are T cell receptor beta chains from one sample, sequenced in a study of T cells in localized non-small cell lung cancer. Profiling relied on immunoSEQ multiplex PCR, and the TCRdb table lists in-frame clones only, not all of them. In the table there are about 19,000 clones, roughly nine tenths of which are singletons. The specimen comprised peripheral blood, sampled before any cancer treatment. The origin of the receptors is a woman aged 40-70 years with stage I lung adenocarcinoma. CDR3s include the opening cysteine and the closing phenylalanine or tryptophan. Each record gives: CDR3 DNA, CDR3 protein, D gene, clone size, V gene, CDR3 length, J gene. The D gene is left open where the match is weak. Clone size is given for some rows only: seen once, a few or many times, or a class if the clone is expanded.

CDR3nt: TGCAGCGTTGTAAACCGGCTATTCGATGGCTACACCTTC
CDR3aa: CSVVNRLFDGYTF
d_gene: -
abundance: -
v_gene: TRBV29-1
len: 13
j_gene: TRBJ1-2

CDR3nt: TGTGCCAGCAGCTCTCGTCCCAGGGAGACCCAGTACTTC
CDR3aa: CASSSRPRETQYF
d_gene: -
abundance: -
v_gene: TRBV7-2
len: 13
j_gene: TRBJ2-5

CDR3nt: TGTGCCAGCAGCTCGACAGGGGGCGCCGAGCAGTACTTC
CDR3aa: CASSSTGGAEQYF
d_gene: TRBD1
abundance: -
v_gene: TRBV7-2
len: 13
j_gene: TRBJ2-7

CDR3nt: TGTGCCAGCCGTTTGAGGCCCCAGCATTTT
CDR3aa: CASRLRPQHF
d_gene: -
abundance: -
v_gene: TRBV27
len: 10
j_gene: TRBJ1-5

CDR3nt: TGTGCCAGCAGCTTAGGAGGGTTTTCACCCCTCCACTTT
CDR3aa: CASSLGGFSPLHF
d_gene: -
abundance: -
v_gene: TRBV7-2
len: 13
j_gene: TRBJ1-6

CDR3nt: TGTGCCAGTAGTATAGTGGGACATCCATCGGCCAAAAACATTCAGTACTTC
CDR3aa: CASSIVGHPSAKNIQYF
d_gene: -
abundance: -
v_gene: TRBV19
len: 17
j_gene: TRBJ2-4

CDR3nt: TGTGCCAGCAGTGCCCAGGGCTACGAGCAGTACTTC
CDR3aa: CASSAQGYEQYF
d_gene: -
abundance: -
v_gene: TRBV6-5
len: 12
j_gene: TRBJ2-7

CDR3nt: TGTGCCAGCAGCTTAGCGCTTTCGACAGATACGCAGTATTTT
CDR3aa: CASSLALSTDTQYF
d_gene: -
abundance: few
v_gene: TRBV7-9
len: 14
j_gene: TRBJ2-3

CDR3nt: TGCAGCGTTGGGTCCGAACACTATGGCTACACCTTC
CDR3aa: CSVGSEHYGYTF
d_gene: -
abundance: -
v_gene: TRBV29-1
len: 12
j_gene: TRBJ1-2

CDR3nt: TGCAGCGTGACAGGGGAGGATGGCTACACCTTC
CDR3aa: CSVTGEDGYTF
d_gene: TRBD1
abundance: -
v_gene: TRBV29-1
len: 11
j_gene: TRBJ1-2

CDR3nt: TGTGCCAGCAGCGCCCGACTAGCGGGAGGACCAGATACGCAGTATTTT
CDR3aa: CASSARLAGGPDTQYF
d_gene: TRBD2
abundance: -
v_gene: TRBV5-4
len: 16
j_gene: TRBJ2-3

CDR3nt: TGTGCCAGCTCACCAGAGTGGGCCACTGAAGCTTTCTTT
CDR3aa: CASSPEWATEAFF
d_gene: -
abundance: -
v_gene: TRBV18
len: 13
j_gene: TRBJ1-1

CDR3nt: TGTGCCTGGAGACCCGACAGGGGGAACACTGAAGCTTTCTTT
CDR3aa: CAWRPDRGNTEAFF
d_gene: TRBD1
abundance: -
v_gene: TRBV30
len: 14
j_gene: TRBJ1-1

CDR3nt: TGTGCCAGCAGCCGGGGGTCGGCGGGAGAGGAGACCCAGTACTTC
CDR3aa: CASSRGSAGEETQYF
d_gene: TRBD2
abundance: -
v_gene: TRBV2
len: 15
j_gene: TRBJ2-5

CDR3nt: TGCAGCGTTGAAGGGCGGGCTAGCGGGAGCTACGAGCAGTACTTC
CDR3aa: CSVEGRASGSYEQYF
d_gene: TRBD2
abundance: -
v_gene: TRBV29-1
len: 15
j_gene: TRBJ2-7

CDR3nt: TGTGCCAGCAGCCGACTAGAACTCTCCTACGAGCAGTACTTC
CDR3aa: CASSRLELSYEQYF
d_gene: -
abundance: -
v_gene: TRBV5-4
len: 14
j_gene: TRBJ2-7

CDR3nt: TGTGCCAGCAGTCTTCACGGACAGGGGGACGCTAACTATGGCTACACCTTC
CDR3aa: CASSLHGQGDANYGYTF
d_gene: TRBD1
abundance: -
v_gene: TRBV28
len: 17
j_gene: TRBJ1-2

CDR3nt: TGTGCCAGCAGCGAGAGGCCCCTTCAGCCAGGGGAAAATGGCTACACCTTC
CDR3aa: CASSERPLQPGENGYTF
d_gene: -
abundance: once
v_gene: TRBV9
len: 17
j_gene: TRBJ1-2

CDR3nt: TGTGCCAGCAGTTTCGGCCAGGGGGCTTCCTATAATTCACCCCTCCACTTT
CDR3aa: CASSFGQGASYNSPLHF
d_gene: TRBD1
abundance: -
v_gene: TRBV7-6
len: 17
j_gene: TRBJ1-6

CDR3nt: TGCGCCAGCAGCTGGACTAGCGGGGTGGCCGAGACCCAGTACTTC
CDR3aa: CASSWTSGVAETQYF
d_gene: TRBD2
abundance: -
v_gene: TRBV5-1
len: 15
j_gene: TRBJ2-5

CDR3nt: TGTGCCAGCAGCCAAGCGGCCTACCAAGAGACCCAGTACTTC
CDR3aa: CASSQAAYQETQYF
d_gene: -
abundance: -
v_gene: TRBV14
len: 14
j_gene: TRBJ2-5

CDR3nt: TGTGCCAGCAGCTCACACTTGGGGACTAGCGGGAAGTACTTC
CDR3aa: CASSSHLGTSGKYF
d_gene: TRBD2
abundance: medium-sized
v_gene: TRBV27
len: 14
j_gene: TRBJ2-7

CDR3nt: TGTGCCAGCAGCCAAGAGGGGGACCCGTATGGCTACACCTTC
CDR3aa: CASSQEGDPYGYTF
d_gene: -
abundance: -
v_gene: TRBV4-2
len: 14
j_gene: TRBJ1-2

CDR3nt: TGTGCCAGTAGACCCGGACAGGGGGCTGGCTACACCTTC
CDR3aa: CASRPGQGAGYTF
d_gene: TRBD1
abundance: once
v_gene: TRBV19
len: 13
j_gene: TRBJ1-2